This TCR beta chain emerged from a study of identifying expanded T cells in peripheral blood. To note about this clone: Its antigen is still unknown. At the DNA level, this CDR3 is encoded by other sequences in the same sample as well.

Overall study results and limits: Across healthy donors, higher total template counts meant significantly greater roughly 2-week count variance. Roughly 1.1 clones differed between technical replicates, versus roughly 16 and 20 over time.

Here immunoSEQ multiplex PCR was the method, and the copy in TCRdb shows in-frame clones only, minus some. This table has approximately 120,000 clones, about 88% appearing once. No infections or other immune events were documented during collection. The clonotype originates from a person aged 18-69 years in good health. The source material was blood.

Here the CDR3 reads CASSLVSSQETQYF. CDR3 DNA sequence: TGCGCCAGCAGCTTGGTTTCAAGTCAAGAGACCCAGTACTTC. The rearrangement links TRBV5-1 to TRBJ2-5; no reliable D call. Trimming cost V 0 bases and J 2 bases, with 8 bases left between them. Germline CDR1 reads SGHRS; CDR2 reads YFSETQ. The length of the CDR3 is 14 residues.